This record concerns one TCR beta chain sequence. Its specificity is not known. Unique molecular identifiers were built into the TCR beta cDNA libraries. TCRdb used MiXCR to reprocess the PCR reads, holding one entry per CDR3 protein. The sample lists about 400,000 distinct CDR3 sequences, about a third occurring once. Germline CDR1 and CDR2: LGHNA and YNFKEQ. V shed 4 bases, J shed 7 bases, and the junction held 15 bases outside the gene matches. The CDR3 has 16 amino acids. The data stem from a study of post-analysis software for immune sequencing data. Study background: Included courses were relapsing-remitting and secondary progressive multiple sclerosis; progressive-relapsing multiple sclerosis was also included.

The study, taken as a whole, reports: Elevated frequency relative to controls characterized 4 or 5 TRBV segments in patients, TRBV5-6, TRBV5-1 and TRBV20-1 among them. Controls had significantly higher normalized Chao1 diversity than multiple sclerosis patients. Strong co-clustering by F measure was seen for same-batch samples.

Source material: blood. V gene TRBV4-2 combines with J gene TRBJ2-5; TRBD2 agrees at 7 bases. The TCR was taken from a girl between 10 and 17 years old with multiple sclerosis. Written as DNA, the CDR3 is TGTGCCAGCAGCCCTCGCGAGCGGGGTATTCTCGGGACCCAGTACTTC. This sequence encodes CASSPRERGILGTQYF.